This T cell receptor (beta chain) stems from a study of blood T cell repertoires in COVID-19. Turning to the study itself: Samples representing acute and convalescent COVID-19 were sourced from the United States, Italy and Spain. Nucleic acid was either cDNA or gDNA, and it came from T cells, B-cell-depleted T cells, or PBMCs.

In the original processing: Amplified reference gene primers provided the basis for estimating nucleated cell counts. Assay: immunoSEQ multiplex PCR; the TCRdb copy retains only in-frame clones and omits some. The V and J calls and clone size come from that table; D and trimming were worked out from the DNA. The sample holds 180,000 or so clones, 84% seen once. Followed over time, Seattle patients had been enrolled while infection was active. CDR1 and CDR2 (germline): SGHDT, YYEEEE. V gave up 5 bases and J gave up 3 bases, with 13 bases separating them. The CDR3 has 14 amino acids. Sequencing was carried out using peripheral blood. This TCR was sampled from a woman in her 70s with COVID-19, enrolled during active disease. This chain connects TRBV5-6 to TRBJ2-3, with D possibly TRBD2 on 5 matching bases. The CDR3 protein is CASRRTGNTDTQYF. The CDR3 nucleotides are TGTGCCAGCAGGAGGACGGGGAATACAGATACGCAGTATTTT.